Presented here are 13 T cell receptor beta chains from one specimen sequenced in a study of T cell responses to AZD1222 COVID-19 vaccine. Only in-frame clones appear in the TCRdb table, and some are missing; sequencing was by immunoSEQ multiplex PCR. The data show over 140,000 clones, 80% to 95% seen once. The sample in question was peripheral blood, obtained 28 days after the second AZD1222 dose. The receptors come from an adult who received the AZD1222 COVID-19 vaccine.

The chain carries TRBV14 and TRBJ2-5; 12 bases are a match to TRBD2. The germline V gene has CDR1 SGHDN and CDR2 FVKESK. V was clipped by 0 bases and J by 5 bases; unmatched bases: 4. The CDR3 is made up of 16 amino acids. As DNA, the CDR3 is TGTGCCAGCAGCCAAGACCTAGCGGGAGGGCCGGAGACCCAGTACTTC. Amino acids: CASSQDLAGGPETQYF.

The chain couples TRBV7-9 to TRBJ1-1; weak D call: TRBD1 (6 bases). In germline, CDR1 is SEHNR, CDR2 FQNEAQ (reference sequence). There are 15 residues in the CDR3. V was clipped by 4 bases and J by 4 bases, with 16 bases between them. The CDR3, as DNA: TGTGCCAGCAGCTCCAACTTACAGGGCGTCACTGAAGCTTTCTTT. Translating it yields CASSSNLQGVTEAFF.

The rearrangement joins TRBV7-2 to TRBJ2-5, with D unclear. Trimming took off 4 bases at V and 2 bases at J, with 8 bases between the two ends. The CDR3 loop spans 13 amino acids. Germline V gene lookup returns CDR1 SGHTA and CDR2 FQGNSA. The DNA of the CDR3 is TGTGCCAGCAGCTGGATCCGGCAAGAGACCCAGTACTTC. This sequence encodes CASSWIRQETQYF.

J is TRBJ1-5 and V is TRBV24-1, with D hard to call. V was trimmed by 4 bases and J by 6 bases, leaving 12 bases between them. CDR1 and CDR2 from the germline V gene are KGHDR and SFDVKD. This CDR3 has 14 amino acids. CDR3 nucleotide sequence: TGTGCCACCAGTGAAGCAGGTGTGGGTCAGCCCCAGCATTTT. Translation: CATSEAGVGQPQHF.

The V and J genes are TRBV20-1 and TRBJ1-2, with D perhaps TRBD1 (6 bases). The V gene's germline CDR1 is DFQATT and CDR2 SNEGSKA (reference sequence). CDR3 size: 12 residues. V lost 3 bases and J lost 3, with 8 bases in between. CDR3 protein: CSASQGYYGYTF. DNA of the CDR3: TGCAGTGCTAGTCAGGGGTACTATGGCTACACCTTC.

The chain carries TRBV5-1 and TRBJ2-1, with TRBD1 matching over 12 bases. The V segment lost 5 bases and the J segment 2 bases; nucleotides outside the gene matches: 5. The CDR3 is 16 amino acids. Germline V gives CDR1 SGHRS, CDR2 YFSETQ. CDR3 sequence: CASSPGTGGPYNEQFF. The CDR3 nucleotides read TGCGCCAGCAGTCCCGGGACAGGGGGCCCCTACAATGAGCAGTTCTTC.

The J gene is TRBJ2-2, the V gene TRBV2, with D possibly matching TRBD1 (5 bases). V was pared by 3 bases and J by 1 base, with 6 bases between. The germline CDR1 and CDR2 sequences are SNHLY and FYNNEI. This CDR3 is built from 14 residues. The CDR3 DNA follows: TGTGCCAGCAGTGAGGGGCGGAACACCGGGGAGCTGTTTTTT. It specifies CASSEGRNTGELFF.

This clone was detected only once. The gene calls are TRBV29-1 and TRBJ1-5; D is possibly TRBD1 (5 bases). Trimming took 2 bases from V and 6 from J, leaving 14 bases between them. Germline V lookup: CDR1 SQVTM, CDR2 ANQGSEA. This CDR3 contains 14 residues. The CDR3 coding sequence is TGCAGCGTTGAATCCCCCAGGGACCCTCAGCCCCAGCATTTT. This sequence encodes CSVESPRDPQPQHF.

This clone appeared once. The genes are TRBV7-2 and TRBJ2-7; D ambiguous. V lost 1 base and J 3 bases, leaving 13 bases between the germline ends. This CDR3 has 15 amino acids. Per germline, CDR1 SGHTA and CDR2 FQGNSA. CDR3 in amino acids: CASSLGAGAFYEQYF. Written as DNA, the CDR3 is TGTGCCAGCAGCTTAGGGGCAGGCGCCTTCTACGAGCAGTACTTC.

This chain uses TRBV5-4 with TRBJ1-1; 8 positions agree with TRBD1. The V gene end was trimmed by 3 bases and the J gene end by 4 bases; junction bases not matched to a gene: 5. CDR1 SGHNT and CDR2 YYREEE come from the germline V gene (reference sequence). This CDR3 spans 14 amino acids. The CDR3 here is CASSSQTGGTEAFF. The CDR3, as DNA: TGTGCCAGCAGCTCACAAACAGGGGGCACTGAAGCTTTCTTT.

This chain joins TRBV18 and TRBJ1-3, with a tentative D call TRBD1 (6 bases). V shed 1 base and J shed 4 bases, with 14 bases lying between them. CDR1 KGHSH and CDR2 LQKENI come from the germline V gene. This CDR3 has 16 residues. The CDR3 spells CASSPRQGSTGNTIYF. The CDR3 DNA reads TGTGCCAGCTCACCACGGCAGGGGAGTACGGGAAACACCATATATTTT.

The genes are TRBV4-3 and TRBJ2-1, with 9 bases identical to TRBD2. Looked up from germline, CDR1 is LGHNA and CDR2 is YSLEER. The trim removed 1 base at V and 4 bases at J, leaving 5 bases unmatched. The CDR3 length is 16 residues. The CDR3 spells CASSQGAGGNYNEQFF. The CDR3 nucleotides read TGCGCCAGCAGCCAAGGGGCGGGAGGGAATTACAATGAGCAGTTCTTC.

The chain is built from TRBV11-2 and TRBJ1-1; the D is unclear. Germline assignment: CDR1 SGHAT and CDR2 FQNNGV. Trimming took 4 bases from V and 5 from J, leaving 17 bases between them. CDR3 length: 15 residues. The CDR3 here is CASSSTLGSGTEAFF. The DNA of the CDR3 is TGTGCCAGCAGCTCAACTCTGGGCAGTGGGACTGAAGCTTTCTTT. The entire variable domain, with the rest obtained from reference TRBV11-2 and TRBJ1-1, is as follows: EAGVAQSPRYKIIEKRQSVAFWCNPISGHATLYWYQQILGQGPKLLIQFQNNGVVDDSQLPKDRFSAERLKGVDSTLKIQPAKLEDSAVYLCASSSTLGSGTEAFFGQGTRLTVV.